Reported below is one T cell receptor beta chain. The data were produced by immunoSEQ multiplex PCR, yet TCRdb's version contains in-frame clones alone and is incomplete. Of about 95,000 clones listed, around 85% are singletons. The data originate from a study of OX40 agonist ivuxolimab in advanced cancers. This CDR3 comprises 15 residues. The germline V gene has CDR1 SGHRS and CDR2 YFSETQ. Unmatched junction bases numbered 4, after V lost 2 bases and J lost 1 base. The chain joins TRBV5-1 to TRBJ2-3, with 7 bases identical to TRBD2. The sample consisted of CD4+ or CD8+ T cells sorted from blood, taken in a trial of the OX40 agonist ivuxolimab. This receptor was identified in an adult with an advanced solid tumor such as melanoma, head and neck, liver or kidney cancer. CDR3 nucleotides: TGCGCCAGCAGCTTCGCGGGGAGGGGCACAGATACGCAGTATTTT. Translating gives CASSFAGRGTDTQYF.